This is a list of T cell receptor beta chains from one sample in a study of T cells in localized non-small cell lung cancer. The data were produced by immunoSEQ multiplex PCR, yet TCRdb's version contains in-frame clones alone and is incomplete. The repertoire includes some 64,000 clones, roughly 76% of them detected once, and approximately 4.7% sits in the top ten. The sample consisted of PBMCs, taken before any cancer treatment. These TCRs come from a man aged 40-75 years with stage II lung adenocarcinoma. CDR3s include the opening cysteine and the closing phenylalanine or tryptophan. A D gene is named only where the DNA matches it firmly. The size entry is marked missing in some rows and otherwise reads once, few, many or a size class.

CDR3nt | CDR3aa | j_gene | abundance | v_gene | d_gene
TGTGCCAGTGATAAGGGGGCCCCAGAGGGCGAGCAGTACTTC | CASDKGAPEGEQYF | TRBJ2-7 | NA | TRBV6-1 | TRBD1
TGTGCCAGCCTCACAGTGACTGAAGCTTTCTTT | CASLTVTEAFF | TRBJ1-1 | NA | TRBV6-5 | NA
TGTGCCAGCCAGACCGTCGTAACTAACTATGGCTACACCTTC | CASQTVVTNYGYTF | TRBJ1-2 | NA | TRBV6-1 | NA
TGCGCCAGCAGTTTACGGGACAGGGACATCTCTGGGGCCAACGTCCTGACTTTC | CASSLRDRDISGANVLTF | TRBJ2-6 | NA | TRBV5-1 | TRBD1
TGCGCCAGCCGGGGACAGGGAGACGACGAGCAGTACTTC | CASRGQGDDEQYF | TRBJ2-7 | NA | TRBV5-1 | TRBD1
TGCGCCAGCAGAACCCCCGGGACAGGGAACACCGGGGAGCTGTTTTTT | CASRTPGTGNTGELFF | TRBJ2-2 | few | TRBV5-1 | TRBD1
TGCAGTGCTAGGGGACAGCTTGGCTACACCTTC | CSARGQLGYTF | TRBJ1-2 | NA | TRBV20-1 | TRBD1
TGCGCCAGCAGCTGGCTAGCGGCCGACAATGAGCAGTTCTTC | CASSWLAADNEQFF | TRBJ2-1 | NA | TRBV5-1 | TRBD2
TGTGCCAGCAGCGTAGGAAGGACAGGTAAAAATGAGCAGTTCTTC | CASSVGRTGKNEQFF | TRBJ2-1 | NA | TRBV9 | TRBD1
TGTGCCAGCCCCGGGACTAGCGGGTTCAATGAGCAGTTCTTC | CASPGTSGFNEQFF | TRBJ2-1 | NA | TRBV7-9 | TRBD2
TGCGCCAGCAGCTCTCGTGGGCAGGGCCCCTCCGAGCAGTACTTC | CASSSRGQGPSEQYF | TRBJ2-7 | NA | TRBV5-1 | NA
TGTGCCGGCCCATATTCGTCTAACTATGGCTACACCTTC | CAGPYSSNYGYTF | TRBJ1-2 | NA | TRBV30 | NA
TGCGCCAGCAGCCAAGTGGGAGACAGCTACGAGCAGTACTTC | CASSQVGDSYEQYF | TRBJ2-7 | once | TRBV4-1 | NA
TGTGCCAGCAGCCAAGAATGGACCCCCCAGCGGGAGCAGTACTTC | CASSQEWTPQREQYF | TRBJ2-7 | NA | TRBV7-2 | NA
TGTGCCAGCAGTTACGAGGGGGGGGTGAACACTGAAGCTTTCTTT | CASSYEGGVNTEAFF | TRBJ1-1 | NA | TRBV6-5 | NA
TGTGCCAGCAGCTTAATGGCAGGGAACACTGAAGCTTTCTTT | CASSLMAGNTEAFF | TRBJ1-1 | NA | TRBV11-2 | NA
TGTGCCAGCAGTTACCAGCCGCGTCAGAGAACCGAAGCTTTCTTT | CASSYQPRQRTEAFF | TRBJ1-1 | NA | TRBV6-5 | NA
TGTGCCATCAGTGAAAGGGCGGGAGACTACAATGAGCAGTTCTTC | CAISERAGDYNEQFF | TRBJ2-1 | NA | TRBV10-3 | TRBD2
TGTGCCAGCAGTGGGGGACTAGCGGGAGGAAGTAAGACCCAGTACTTC | CASSGGLAGGSKTQYF | TRBJ2-5 | few | TRBV2 | TRBD2
TGTGCCAGCAGCCCCGGAGTAGGTTTAGGTTTTAAGCAGTACTTC | CASSPGVGLGFKQYF | TRBJ2-7 | few | TRBV14 | NA
TGTGCCACCAGCAGAGGGGTAACTGTTAATGAAAAACTGTTTTTT | CATSRGVTVNEKLFF | TRBJ1-4 | NA | TRBV15 | NA
TGTGCCAGCAGCCAAGTTCGGGAGCAGTACTTC | CASSQVREQYF | TRBJ2-7 | many | TRBV14 | NA
TGTGCCAGCGGGGCAGACCCCTTATTGAATCAGCCCCAGCATTTT | CASGADPLLNQPQHF | TRBJ1-5 | NA | TRBV2 | NA
TGTGCCAGCAGCTTAAGGACGGAAAACACCGGGGAGCTGTTTTTT | CASSLRTENTGELFF | TRBJ2-2 | NA | TRBV7-9 | NA
TGTGCCAGCAGACCTAGGTGGGTTGATGGTCAGCCCCAGCATTTT | CASRPRWVDGQPQHF | TRBJ1-5 | NA | TRBV6-5 | NA
TGTGCCAGCAGCAACCGGGACACCGGCTACGAGCAGTACTTC | CASSNRDTGYEQYF | TRBJ2-7 | NA | TRBV21-1 | NA
TGTGCCAGCAGCGTAGATCTTGGCATCGGTCAGCCCCAGCATTTT | CASSVDLGIGQPQHF | TRBJ1-5 | NA | TRBV9 | NA
TGTGCCAGCTCACCACGGACAGTATTAACCTACGAGCAGTACTTC | CASSPRTVLTYEQYF | TRBJ2-7 | NA | TRBV18 | NA
TGTGCCAGCTCACCTCGGACTGAGGGAAACACCATATATTTT | CASSPRTEGNTIYF | TRBJ1-3 | NA | TRBV18 | NA
TGTGCCAGCAGCGGACAGGAGAACACTGAAGCTTTCTTT | CASSGQENTEAFF | TRBJ1-1 | NA | TRBV2 | TRBD1
TGTGCCAGCTCACCAGGCTGGGGGGCGCACACTGAAGCTTTCTTT | CASSPGWGAHTEAFF | TRBJ1-1 | NA | TRBV18 | NA
TGTGCCAGCAGCTTAACGGGACAGGGGTTCTACGAGCAGTACTTC | CASSLTGQGFYEQYF | TRBJ2-7 | once | TRBV7-2 | TRBD1
TGTGCCAGCAGCGACGGGGCGGGTGAAAAACTGTTTTTT | CASSDGAGEKLFF | TRBJ1-4 | few | TRBV7-6 | NA
TGTGCCAGCAAAACGGATCGGGGGGGCAATCAGCCCCAGCATTTT | CASKTDRGGNQPQHF | TRBJ1-5 | NA | TRBV2 | NA